The present TCR beta chain was sequenced within a study of T-cell reconstitution after alpha-beta-depleted transplantation in children. Study-wide findings and caveats: At one year after transplant, newly produced T cells mostly accounted for T-cell counts and diversity.

Trimming removed 4 bases from V and 6 bases from J; junction bases left unmatched: 7. Germline CDR1 and CDR2: LGHDT and YNNKEL (reference sequence). The CDR3 contains 16 residues. This clonotype came up a few times. Its antigen is not identified. Library preparation (for TCRbeta) was performed with unique molecular identifiers. TCRdb processed the PCR reads anew with MiXCR; each CDR3 protein has one entry. The sample carries roughly 420,000 distinct CDR3 sequences, 15% to 20% recorded once. The starting material was PBMCs, mostly from graft donor cells, obtained 360 days after TCRalphabeta/CD19-depleted stem cell transplant. The TCR comes from a boy under two years old who had a stem cell transplant for Wiskott-Aldrich syndrome, so the T cells may come from the graft donor. The rearrangement joins TRBV3-1 to TRBJ2-1; 12 bases are a match to TRBD2. CDR3 sequence: CASSRTLAGGLNEQFF. The CDR3, as DNA: TGTGCCAGCAGCCGGACACTAGCGGGAGGTCTCAATGAGCAGTTCTTC.